This TCR beta chain was captured by sequencing in a study of CD8 T cells in ankylosing spondylitis (dated by TCRdb to about 2017). About the investigation overall: To find TCR variants linked to disease, the study profiled T cell receptor beta repertoires in ankylosing spondylitis patients and healthy donors. The whole study cohort included 95 to 130 healthy donors and about two dozen ankylosing spondylitis patients. Peripheral blood was sampled, and synovial fluid was also collected from ankylosing spondylitis patients.

General findings and caveats noted by the study authors: In peripheral blood, the disease-linked clones were found at relatively low frequencies and had a CD8+ phenotype. Some of the motif variants had been reported before in the synovial fluid and blood of reactive arthritis patients, a finding that suggests common disease-initiation mechanisms. Blood from ankylosing spondylitis patients appeared to be characterized by a TCR beta motif composed of roughly eight highly homologous amino acid variants. The disease-linked clones were reported to be significantly enriched in matched synovial fluid samples from ankylosing spondylitis patients.

The reads were generated on an Illumina HiSeq 2500. Quantitative 5'-RACE with molecular barcodes was used to prepare TCR beta libraries. As for the authors' bioinformatics: To identify disease-linked TCR variants, a new computational method was used, one built on a probabilistic model of VDJ rearrangement. TCRdb reran the public reads through fastp at Q25 and MiXCR, keeping productive beta chains. Each entry is one CDR3 protein sequence, shown with its most common DNA and genes. The V and J calls here are based on TCRdb, not the publication. The table for this sample lists about 150,000 distinct CDR3 sequences; around two fifths of them were counted only once. The ten biggest clones cover about 16% of the sample. A word on this clonotype: Its specific antigen is unknown. Base qualities are not provided; no much larger clone lies one nucleotide away.

Synovial fluid samples were paired with blood samples taken from the same ankylosing spondylitis patients. The germline V gene yields MGHDK for CDR1 and SYGVNS for CDR2. Counted from cysteine to phenylalanine, this CDR3 has 14 amino acids. Only the CDR3 region is kept as DNA, spanning 42 bases read in frame from base 1. The trim is 1 base for V and 2 bases for J, with a gap of 8 bases between the germline ends. The sequence links TRBV25-1 to TRBJ2-5; the D segment is perhaps TRBD1 or TRBD2, each sharing 5 matched bases. The sequence was obtained from a male donor with ankylosing spondylitis. Material for sequencing was synovial fluid, either unsorted or a sorted T cell fraction (not recorded which). CDR3 loop: CASSEWGMQETQYF. The nucleotides are TGTGCCAGCAGTGAATGGGGGATGCAAGAGACCCAGTACTTC.